The 26 T cell receptor beta chains in this list originate from one sample, sequenced in a study of T cell clonotyping in hematopoietic cell transplantation. Produced via immunoSEQ multiplex PCR; TCRdb's table is partial and in-frame only. This table holds 15,000 to 20,000 clones, around 85% found once. The sequenced sample consisted of peripheral blood mononuclear cells. These receptors came from a man aged 55 to 70 in good health. Some clones in this sample may be carry-over from other donors' samples.

The chain employs TRBV6-6 and TRBJ1-5, with TRBD1 matching over 9 bases. Germline CDR1 MNHNY, CDR2 SVGAGI (reference sequence). The CDR3 loop spans 14 amino acids. Trimming took 5 bases from V and 3 from J; bases not matched to a gene: 2. The CDR3 loop is CASSGTGLNQPQHF. CDR3 bases: TGTGCCAGCAGTGGGACAGGGCTCAATCAGCCCCAGCATTTT.

The chain employs TRBV5-1 and TRBJ1-6, with D perhaps matching TRBD1 (6 bases). Deletions cut 0 bases from V and 4 bases from J, with 8 bases between. The CDR3 loop spans 15 amino acids. Germline loops: CDR1 SGHRS, CDR2 YFSETQ. DNA of the CDR3: TGCGCCAGCAGCTTGGGGACAGCTTATAATTCACCCCTCCACTTT. This translates into CASSLGTAYNSPLHF.

The chain carries TRBV6-1 and TRBJ1-2, with TRBD1 matching over 7 bases. V was clipped by 0 bases and J by 7 bases; unmatched bases: 14. The length of the CDR3 is 17 residues. Germline CDR1 reads MNHNS; CDR2 reads SASEGT. CDR3 amino acids: CASSEASGGGEGAGYTF. CDR3 nucleotide sequence: TGTGCCAGCAGTGAAGCTTCGGGAGGGGGCGAAGGAGCTGGCTACACCTTC.

This clone was recorded only once. The rearrangement joins TRBV30 to TRBJ1-4; no firm D call. Germline CDR1 is GTSNPN and CDR2 is SVGIG (reference sequence). Trimming stripped 0 bases from V and 7 bases from J, with 24 bases between. This CDR3 has 18 residues. DNA for the CDR3: TGTGCCTGGAGTGTAGGTTCCTTCCCGGGTGGAAAGGGTGAAAAACTGTTTTTT. It is translated as CAWSVGSFPGGKGEKLFF. The whole variable domain, filled in from reference TRBV30 and TRBJ1-4, reads SQTIHQWPATLVQPVGSPLSLECTVEGTSNPNLYWYRQAAGRGLQLLFYSVGIGQISSEVPQNLSASRPQDRQFILSSKKLLLSDSGFYLCAWSVGSFPGGKGEKLFFGSGTQLSVL.

The table lists this clone with a few counts. The rearrangement joins TRBV30 to TRBJ1-2, with unresolved D. The CDR3 spans 11 residues. CDR1 and CDR2 (germline): GTSNPN, SVGIG (reference sequence). Trimming took 7 bases from V and 4 from J, leaving 10 bases between them. In DNA, the CDR3 is TGTGCCTCGAGAGGAACCTATGGCTACACCTTC. Protein: CASRGTYGYTF.

This clone came up a few times. The chain carries TRBV29-1 and TRBJ1-4; D might be TRBD1 (6 bases). Per germline, CDR1 SQVTM and CDR2 ANQGSEA. This CDR3 is built from 14 residues. The V end lost 4 bases, the J end lost 3 bases, and 12 bases lay between the germline ends. This CDR3 reads CSVARGPANEKLFF. The CDR3 nucleotides read TGCAGCGTTGCCCGGGGGCCGGCTAATGAAAAACTGTTTTTT.

The genes are TRBV11-3 and TRBJ2-1; D is unclear. The CDR3 extends over 13 amino acids. V lost 2 bases, J lost 7 bases, and 9 bases lay in between. Per germline, CDR1 SGHNT and CDR2 YENEEA. As DNA, the CDR3 is TGTGCCAGCAGCTTAAATATACGTAATGAGCAGTTCTTC. It translates to CASSLNIRNEQFF.

J is TRBJ1-1 and V is TRBV7-3; the D is unclear. Per the germline V gene, CDR1 is SGHTA and CDR2 is FQGTGA. This CDR3 is built from 13 residues. The V end was cut by 5 bases, the J end by 6 bases, with 13 bases between. In DNA form, the CDR3 reads TGTGCCAGCAGCCAAAGCAGAGGAGCTGAAGCTTTCTTT. Translating gives CASSQSRGAEAFF.

The V call is TRBV11-2, the J call TRBJ2-2, with a weak D call TRBD1 (5 bases). This CDR3 contains 14 residues. V dropped 6 bases and J dropped 0 bases, with 8 bases sitting between them. Germline values: CDR1 SGHAT, CDR2 FQNNGV. The CDR3 reads CASRDSTNTGELFF. The CDR3 DNA follows: TGTGCCAGCAGAGACAGTACGAACACCGGGGAGCTGTTTTTT.

This CDR3 is CASSSRDSYTEAFF. The CDR3 DNA reads as TGTGCCAGCAGCTCCCGGGACAGCTACACTGAAGCTTTCTTT. The V gene is TRBV9, the J gene TRBJ1-1; 7 positions agree with TRBD1. The CDR3 totals 14 residues. The germline CDR1 and CDR2 sequences are SGDLS and YYNGEE. The V and J ends lost 4 bases and 3 bases, in that order; junction bases with no gene match: 6. The full variable domain, its missing parts supplied by reference TRBV9 and TRBJ1-1, is DSGVTQTPKHLITATGQRVTLRCSPRSGDLSVYWYQQSLDQGLQFLIQYYNGEERAKGNILERFSAQQFPDLHSELNLSSLELGDSALYFCASSSRDSYTEAFFGQGTRLTVV.

This clone occurred a few times. V and J are TRBV29-1 and TRBJ1-2; 7 nucleotides agree with TRBD1. The CDR3 has 14 amino acids. Per germline, CDR1 SQVTM and CDR2 ANQGSEA. With V trimmed by 4 bases and J by 4 bases, 9 bases remained unmatched. In nucleotides, the CDR3 is TGCAGCGTTGGGAGACAGGGTGGGGTCTATGGCTACACCTTC. Amino acid sequence: CSVGRQGGVYGYTF.

V usage is TRBV9 and J usage is TRBJ1-1; the D gene is possibly TRBD1 (5 bases). The CDR3 has 15 residues. Per the germline V gene, CDR1 is SGDLS and CDR2 is YYNGEE. Trimming cost V 0 bases and J 3 bases, with 12 bases left between them. CDR3: CASSVAQGVDTEAFF. DNA for the CDR3: TGTGCCAGCAGCGTAGCTCAGGGTGTGGACACTGAAGCTTTCTTT.

This sequence joins TRBV19 and TRBJ1-1, with D tentatively TRBD1 (6 bases). CDR1 and CDR2 from the germline V gene are LNHDA and SQIVND (reference sequence). V lost 7 bases, J lost 6 bases, and 15 bases lay in between. This CDR3 has 13 amino acids. CDR3 region: CASISQGYPEAFF. In DNA form, the CDR3 reads TGTGCCAGTATCTCTCAGGGGTACCCTGAAGCTTTCTTT.

In its sample, this clone was seen a few times. V gene TRBV2 combines with J gene TRBJ2-5; D unresolved. Trimming took 7 bases from V and 2 from J, leaving 11 bases between them. The length of the CDR3 is 13 residues. The germline CDR1 and CDR2 sequences are SNHLY and FYNNEI. CDR3 DNA sequence: TGTGCCAGCAAGAAGCAACCGCAAGAGACCCAGTACTTC. It specifies CASKKQPQETQYF.

In its sample, this clone was seen a few times. This chain joins TRBV30 and TRBJ1-2; D remains ambiguous. This CDR3 region has 12 residues. Per germline, CDR1 GTSNPN and CDR2 SVGIG (reference sequence). With 8 bases removed from V and 6 bases from J, the gap between germline ends came to 16 bases. The CDR3 bases are TGTGCCGAGTTACAAAGCGGGGATGGCTACACCTTC. Its protein product is CAELQSGDGYTF.

This clone has only a few counts. The genes are TRBV19 and TRBJ1-2; D remains ambiguous. This CDR3 is 13 amino acids long. Per the germline V gene, CDR1 is LNHDA and CDR2 is SQIVND (reference sequence). V was shortened by 5 bases and J by 8 bases, with 15 bases between the two germline ends. The CDR3 DNA sequence: TGTGCCAGTAGTCTGGGATCCTGGGAGGGCTACACCTTC. This sequence encodes CASSLGSWEGYTF.

The chain joins TRBV6-6 to TRBJ2-1, with a weak D call TRBD2 (6 bases). This CDR3 has 15 amino acids. Germline V lookup: CDR1 MNHNY, CDR2 SVGAGI (reference sequence). V lost 2 bases and J lost 1, with 9 bases in between. The CDR3 DNA reads as TGTGCCAGCAGTTACGGAGGGATATCCTACAATGAGCAGTTCTTC. Amino acid sequence: CASSYGGISYNEQFF.

This clone was counted once. J is TRBJ1-4 and V is TRBV30; D possibly corresponds to TRBD1 (6 bases). The germline gives CDR1 GTSNPN, CDR2 SVGIG (reference sequence). The V gene lost 2 bases and the J gene lost 6 bases, with 13 bases spanning the gap. The CDR3 sequence is 14 residues long. The CDR3 here is CAWSTGAGDEKLFF. DNA for the CDR3: TGTGCCTGGAGTACGGGGGCGGGGGATGAAAAACTGTTTTTT.

This clone was observed a handful of times. The genes are TRBV6-5 and TRBJ2-1, with TRBD2 matching 9 bases. Germline V gene data show CDR1 as MNHEY and CDR2 as SVGAGI. Trimming removed 6 bases from V and 7 bases from J; junction bases left unmatched: 10. CDR3 length: 15 residues. The CDR3 reads CASRFLAGFRNEQFF. The CDR3 nucleotides are TGTGCCAGCAGATTTCTAGCGGGATTTCGTAATGAGCAGTTCTTC.

The V and J genes are TRBV29-1 and TRBJ2-2, with D possibly called TRBD1 or TRBD2 (5 bases each). This CDR3 has 13 residues. Trimming removed 5 bases from V and 7 bases from J, with 14 bases in between. In germline, CDR1 is SQVTM, CDR2 ANQGSEA. The CDR3 reads CSVPGPLHGELFF. CDR3 coding DNA: TGCAGCGTTCCGGGGCCGCTGCACGGGGAGCTGTTTTTT.

The chain combines TRBV7-2 with TRBJ1-1; no definite D call. Trimming cost V 4 bases and J 1 base, with 16 bases left between them. Germline CDR1 SGHTA, CDR2 FQGNSA. The CDR3 contains 16 residues. CDR3 protein: CASSSRRTSTNTEAFF. The CDR3, as DNA: TGTGCCAGCAGCTCAAGACGGACGTCGACGAACACTGAAGCTTTCTTT.

This clone appeared a few times. The chain recombines TRBV29-1 with TRBJ2-7; D might be TRBD2 (7 bases). Germline CDR1 and CDR2: SQVTM and ANQGSEA. The V end lost 6 bases, the J end lost 7 bases, and 16 bases lay between the germline ends. There are 12 residues in the CDR3. The CDR3 nucleotides read TGCAGCGTCCCCCGGGGGGCGGGGGAGCAGTACTTC. The encoded protein is CSVPRGAGEQYF.

The CDR3 protein is CASSLIDQPQHF. CDR3 DNA: TGTGCCAGCAGTCTTATCGATCAGCCCCAGCATTTT. This rearrangement joins TRBV5-6 to TRBJ1-5, with D uncertain. V lost 5 bases and J lost 5, with 8 bases in between. CDR3 length: 12 amino acids. CDR1 is SGHDT, CDR2 YYEEEE, per germline.

The rearrangement uses TRBV4-3 and TRBJ2-5; D tentatively fits TRBD1 or TRBD2 (6 bases each). The germline V gene has CDR1 LGHNA and CDR2 YSLEER. V gave up 5 bases and J gave up 3 bases, with 10 bases separating them. The CDR3 runs 13 residues. Here the CDR3 reads CASSRGVEETQYF. CDR3 nucleotides: TGCGCCAGCAGCAGGGGGGTAGAAGAGACCCAGTACTTC.

The rearrangement joins TRBV19 to TRBJ1-1; D ambiguous. Trimming took off 3 bases at V and 1 base at J, with 9 bases between the two ends. In germline, CDR1 is LNHDA, CDR2 SQIVND (reference sequence). CDR3 length equals 14 residues. The CDR3 DNA sequence: TGTGCCAGTAGTATCGGGCCCTCGAACACTGAAGCTTTCTTT. This translates into CASSIGPSNTEAFF.

This chain connects TRBV6-6 to TRBJ2-3, with D unresolved. Trimming took off 4 bases at V and 0 bases at J, with 5 bases between the two ends. Germline lookup yields CDR1 MNHNY and CDR2 SVGAGI (reference sequence). CDR3 length: 13 amino acids. CDR3 region: CASSLQSTDTQYF. CDR3 DNA: TGTGCCAGCAGTTTACAGAGCACAGATACGCAGTATTTT.